This TCR beta chain was recorded in a study of immune heterogeneity within non-small cell lung tumors. In the study overall: The composition of the tumors was several squamous cell carcinomas, some ten non-squamous carcinomas and 1 not otherwise specified.

Amplification of TCR beta CDR3 was performed by multiplex PCR with 32 V and 13 J primers. MiXCR, run by TCRdb on the multiplex PCR reads, gives a single entry per CDR3 protein. The sample has 1,500 to 2,000 distinct CDR3 sequences; about 31% are singletons. Germline CDR1 reads MNHEY; CDR2 reads SVGAGI. The CDR3 sequence is 14 residues long. Between the trimmed V and J ends, which lost 2 bases and 5 bases, there was a span of 12 bases. For each sample, template was roughly 640 ng of bulk tumor genomic DNA. Several biopsies were collected from each primary tumor during surgery. They were spaced as far apart as possible within the tumor mass. With untreated, newly diagnosed non-small cell lung cancer, the patients went on to undergo curative surgery. Samples were obtained from newly diagnosed non-small cell lung cancer patients who were having surgery with curative intent.

Sequencing was done on a sample of lung tumor tissue. The source is a man between 60 and 75 years old with non-small cell lung cancer. This chain uses TRBV6-5 with TRBJ1-1; D might be TRBD1 (5 bases). This chain's CDR3 is CASSYTGVVTEAFF. The CDR3 DNA follows: TGTGCCAGCAGTTACACGGGGGTAGTGACTGAAGCTTTCTTT.